This T cell receptor (beta chain) derives from a study of Ad26.COV2.S vaccination and SARS-CoV-2 variants. TCRdb's copy holds only in-frame clones and misses some; the assay was immunoSEQ multiplex PCR. In the table there are fewer than 400,000 clones, about 90% of which are singletons. Study-wide results and caveats: Those who received vaccine or placebo ended up with similar non-spike TCR breadth. From the TCR breadth and depth analyses, total T cell responses may have been underestimated. Vaccine recipients posted higher spike-specific TCR breadth than their placebo counterparts.

Treatment defined: about 20 received Ad26.COV2.S at low or high dose, single or two shots; several received placebo; per-sample allocation not given. Vaccine and placebo recipients were sampled on day 63 after the first injection. This person who donated was an adult of 18-55 years in Boston. A word on this clone: The antigen is unknown.

J was trimmed by 16 bases and V by 3 bases; bases with no gene match: 14. Germline V gives CDR1 SGDLS, CDR2 YYNGEE. This CDR3 region has 14 residues. This clonotype was sampled from a person between 18 and 65 years old who received the Ad26.COV2.S COVID-19 vaccine or a placebo. V and J are TRBV9 and TRBJ2-1, with 9 bases aligning to TRBD2. The sequencing here drew on peripheral blood, taken in a trial of Ad26.COV2.S vaccine versus placebo. CDR3 in amino acids: CASSAEARGGGFFF. The CDR3 DNA reads as TGTGCCAGCAGCGCCGAGGCGCGGGGGGGCGGTTTTTTCTTC.